The T cell receptor (beta chain) under discussion was sequenced for a study of T cell responses to AZD1222 COVID-19 vaccine. In regard to this clone: No antigen is known for it.

General study results and limits: Repertoire sampling occurred only after the peak T cell response. CD4 TCRs linked to vaccination spanned spike, dominating at 160-218 and 743-854. White British people made up most donors, females outnumbered males, and clonal diversity was possibly underestimated.

Repertoires were generated with immunoSEQ multiplex PCR, while TCRdb's copy carries only in-frame clones and drops some. The sample shows approximately 42,000 clones, around 88% of them seen only once. Unmatched junction bases numbered 8, after V lost 5 bases and J lost 8 bases. The germline CDR1 and CDR2 sequences are SNHLY and FYNNEI. The length of the CDR3 is 15 residues. The chain is built from TRBV2 and TRBJ2-1; 11 bases line up with TRBD2. The sequenced sample was peripheral blood, obtained 28 days after the second AZD1222 dose. The clonotype originates from an adult who received the AZD1222 COVID-19 vaccine. CDR3 nucleotide sequence: TGTGCCAGCAGTTTTAGCGGGGGGGCCCTCTATGAGCAGTTCTTC. Translated, it gives CASSFSGGALYEQFF.